This record looks at one T cell receptor (beta chain) sequence and its context. The target antigen is unknown. 60 Vbeta and 13 Jbeta primers were used in PCR. Measured with immunoSEQ multiplex PCR; TCRdb has only the in-frame clones, and not every one. The repertoire consists of some 180,000 clones, with about 80% occurring once and the leading ten covering roughly 2%. Healthy individuals who donated bone marrow served as the donors. The data belong to a study of cytomegalovirus exposure and HLA in healthy donors. Study outcomes and limitations: Rates of TCR association differed by HLA locus in a later analysis, with DRB1 highest and HLA-C lowest. Common viral pathogens seemed, in a later analysis, to connect with several of the most significant clusters.

The CDR3 totals 14 residues. Trimming cost V 2 bases and J 2 bases; bases outside gene matches: 1. Germline-derived CDR1 and CDR2 are MNHNY and SVGAGI (reference sequence). Specimen: PBMCs. The chain has TRBV6-6 and TRBJ1-2; TRBD1 aligns across 8 bases. The source of this sequence is a woman younger than 45 in good health and CMV-seronegative. The CDR3 region has the DNA TGTGCCAGCAGTTACGGACAGGGCAACTATGGCTACACCTTC. It is translated as CASSYGQGNYGYTF.